The 18 T cell receptor beta chains listed next were all sequenced from one sample in a study of cytomegalovirus exposure and HLA in healthy donors (TCRdb year 2017). Receptor amplification or capture employed the immunoSEQ multiplex PCR assay. For the multiplex PCR, a mixture combining 60 forward primers for TCR Vbeta segments and 13 reverse primers for TCR Jbeta segments was used. Sourced from immuneACCESS, this table was stored by TCRdb with only in-frame sequences that have V and J called. A share of the clones is absent; for the studies checked, an unresolved V gene accounts for under half, and the remainder has no known explanation. This sample has 100,000 to 150,000 clones in its table, and just under 85% of those were observed once. Around 3% of the sample belongs to the ten largest clones. The sequenced material came from PBMCs. Source of these receptors: a boy aged 2-15 years in good health and CMV-seronegative.

The chain joins TRBV6-1 to TRBJ2-3, with unresolved D. Germline V gene data show CDR1 as MNHNS and CDR2 as SASEGT. The V and J ends lost 6 bases and 2 bases respectively, with 15 bases between them. CDR3 length equals 15 residues. In DNA, the CDR3 is TGTGCCAGCAGCCCGACACGGCGAGACACAGATACGCAGTATTTT. It specifies CASSPTRRDTDTQYF.

This clone was detected a few times. The rearrangement uses TRBV7-2 and TRBJ1-1; 12 bases line up with TRBD1. After removal of 2 bases from V and 11 bases from J, the junction contained 6 bases not matched to a gene. The CDR3 covers 14 residues. Germline CDR1 reads SGHTA; CDR2 reads FQGNSA. CDR3 nucleotide sequence: TGTGCCAGCAGCTTACCCGGGACAGGGGGCAAGGCTTTCTTT. Protein: CASSLPGTGGKAFF.

The chain couples TRBV21-1 to TRBJ2-1; TRBD2 reflects the table's D call only, with no check against the DNA. TRBV21-1 is reported as a pseudogene. The CDR3 is 15 amino acids. The CDR3 here is CASNLLGGEYNEQFF. In DNA form, the CDR3 reads TGTGCCAGCAACCTGTTGGGGGGGGAATACAATGAGCAGTTCTTC.

V is TRBV2 and J is TRBJ1-5, with 7 bases that match TRBD1. The germline CDR1 and CDR2 sequences are SNHLY and FYNNEI. This CDR3 contains 14 residues. V lost 8 bases and J lost 3; bases outside the gene matches: 7. CDR3 region: CASSRDRDNQPQHF. CDR3 sequence (DNA): TGTGCCAGCTCCCGGGACAGAGACAATCAGCCCCAGCATTTT.

The chain has TRBV7-9 and TRBJ1-6, with D perhaps matching TRBD1 (6 bases). V was clipped by 5 bases and J by 0 bases, with 20 bases between them. Germline CDR1 and CDR2: SEHNR and FQNEAQ (reference sequence). This CDR3 spans 19 amino acids. Here the CDR3 reads CASSLRQVTPLSYNSPLHF. The CDR3 DNA follows: TGTGCCAGCAGCCTAAGACAGGTGACCCCCCTCTCCTATAATTCACCCCTCCACTTT.

The chain is built from TRBV2 and TRBJ2-5, with D maybe TRBD2 (6 bases). This CDR3 has 15 amino acids. CDR1 and CDR2 (germline): SNHLY, FYNNEI. V was pared by 7 bases and J by 2 bases, with 17 bases between. The chain's CDR3 is CASTSLEGTQETQYF. The CDR3 DNA follows: TGTGCCAGCACCTCCCTCGAGGGGACTCAAGAGACCCAGTACTTC.

The chain's CDR3 is CASSLWGENSPLHF. CDR3 DNA: TGTGCCAGCTCCTTATGGGGGGAGAATTCACCCCTCCACTTT. V gene TRBV6-5 combines with J gene TRBJ1-6; tentative D call: TRBD1 (5 bases). Germline V lookup: CDR1 MNHEY, CDR2 SVGAGI. CDR3 length: 14 residues. V was trimmed by 8 bases and J by 7 bases, leaving 15 bases between them.

This clone has only a few counts. This same CDR3 is encoded by further DNA sequences in the sample. V usage is TRBV9 and J usage is TRBJ2-3; a weak D match, TRBD2 (5 bases). Germline CDR1 reads SGDLS; CDR2 reads YYNGEE. The V and J ends lost 3 bases and 3 bases respectively, with 11 bases between them. The CDR3 is 14 residues long. DNA of the CDR3: TGTGCCAGCAGCGGGGGAGTACGAACAGATACGCAGTATTTT. Protein product: CASSGGVRTDTQYF.

The chain employs TRBV11-3 and TRBJ2-1; TRBD1 might be the D (6 bases). Germline values: CDR1 SGHNT, CDR2 YENEEA. The ends were cut back, 4 bases at V and 8 bases at J, with 12 bases in the middle. CDR3 size: 13 residues. CDR3 sequence: CASSYIQGYEQFF. Here the CDR3 DNA reads TGTGCCAGCAGCTACATACAGGGTTATGAGCAGTTCTTC.

This clone was seen a handful of times. The rearrangement joins TRBV5-1 to TRBJ2-5; D unresolved. CDR3 length equals 12 residues. The V and J ends lost 1 base and 5 bases respectively, with 6 bases between them. Looked up from germline, CDR1 is SGHRS and CDR2 is YFSETQ. CDR3 amino acids: CASSLPGETQYF. The CDR3 DNA sequence: TGCGCCAGCAGCTTGCCCGGGGAGACCCAGTACTTC.

V usage is TRBV20-1 and J usage is TRBJ2-1; D possibly corresponds to TRBD2 (6 bases). CDR1 and CDR2 from the germline V gene are DFQATT and SNEGSKA (reference sequence). Trimming stripped 3 bases from V and 9 bases from J, with 6 bases between. The CDR3 has 10 amino acids. CDR3 residues: CSARGGEQFF. The CDR3 DNA follows: TGCAGTGCTAGGGGGGGTGAGCAGTTCTTC.

This clone was recorded a few times. This rearrangement joins TRBV30 to TRBJ1-1; D gene unclear. Trimming took off 0 bases at V and 7 bases at J, with 12 bases between the two ends. In germline, CDR1 is GTSNPN, CDR2 SVGIG (reference sequence). This CDR3 has 13 residues. CDR3 bases: TGTGCCTGGAGTGTACGGAGGTCGGGTGAAGCTTTCTTT. It encodes CAWSVRRSGEAFF.

The CDR3 loop reads CASSSSPAANTEAFF. The CDR3 DNA sequence: TGTGCCAGCAGCTCCTCCCCGGCGGCAAACACTGAAGCTTTCTTT. The rearrangement joins TRBV11-2 to TRBJ1-1; the D is unclear. CDR1 is SGHAT and CDR2 is FQNNGV in the germline V gene. The CDR3 consists of 15 residues. V gave up 4 bases and J gave up 2 bases, with 14 bases separating them.

The genes are TRBV15 and TRBJ1-5, with D possibly matching TRBD1 (5 bases). Germline CDR1 is LNHNV and CDR2 is YYDKDF (reference sequence). Between the trimmed V and J ends, which lost 5 bases and 1 base, there was a span of 12 bases. The CDR3 consists of 15 residues. The CDR3 reads CATSEPQGSNQPQHF. DNA of the CDR3: TGTGCCACCAGCGAACCCCAGGGAAGCAATCAGCCCCAGCATTTT.

The chain couples TRBV6-5 to TRBJ2-3, with a possible D match to TRBD2 (5 bases). The germline V gene encodes CDR1 MNHEY and CDR2 SVGAGI. The CDR3 runs 14 residues. The V gene lost 10 bases and the J gene lost 2 bases, with 16 bases spanning the gap. The DNA for the CDR3 is TGTGCCACCTCACGGGGAAGGGACACAGATACGCAGTATTTT. The encoded protein is CATSRGRDTDTQYF.

This chain uses TRBV11-1 with TRBJ1-2; D might be TRBD1 (5 bases). Germline CDR1 is SGHAT and CDR2 is FQDESV (reference sequence). Trimming took 5 bases from V and 6 from J, leaving 16 bases between them. This CDR3 contains 14 residues. The CDR3 region is CASSPEARRDGYTF. CDR3 in DNA: TGTGCCAGCAGCCCAGAGGCCCGCAGGGATGGCTACACCTTC.

The gene calls are TRBV7-2 and TRBJ1-2; no definite D call. The length of the CDR3 is 14 residues. V lost 5 bases to trimming and J lost 11 bases, with 21 bases between them. Germline lookup yields CDR1 SGHTA and CDR2 FQGNSA. CDR3 loop: CASSQVIGPRFYTF. For the CDR3, the DNA is TGTGCCAGCAGCCAAGTTATAGGTCCTAGGTTTTACACCTTC. Full variable domain (remainder filled in from reference TRBV7-2 and TRBJ1-2): GAGVSQSPSNKVTEKGKDVELRCDPISGHTALYWYRQSLGQGLEFLIYFQGNSAPDKSGLPSDRFSAERTGGSVSTLTIQRTQQEDSAVYLCASSQVIGPRFYTFGSGTRLTVV.

This clone was found a few times. The chain recombines TRBV2 with TRBJ1-6; TRBD1 matches 9 bases. V shed 7 bases and J 9 bases; nucleotides not matched to a gene: 10. From germline, CDR1 is SNHLY and CDR2 FYNNEI. This CDR3 is 15 amino acids long. In DNA, the CDR3 is TGTGCCAGCACGGGACAGGGAATTGAAGGTTCACCCCTCCACTTT. Encoded protein: CASTGQGIEGSPLHF.